Below, 20 T cell receptor beta chains from the same sample are listed, as sequenced in a study of regulatory T cells in long-lasting Graves disease. Time point indicated: persistent/refractory GD, antithyroid drugs over 5 years with positive TRAb. TCR sequences were obtained from RNA taken from PBMCs. Construction of TCR beta libraries relied on iRepertoire HTBI primers and on Arm-PCR targeting CDR3 regions. TCRdb ran MiXCR on the multiplex PCR reads and lists one entry per CDR3 protein. The repertoire holds 650,000 to 700,000 distinct CDR3 sequences, with 25% to 30% as singletons. The starting material was peripheral blood mononuclear cells (PBMCs), obtained when the disease was refractory, from a patient treated with antithyroid drugs. The source is a female donor with Graves disease.

This clonotype was picked up many times. V is TRBV28 and J is TRBJ1-2; no clear D. The CDR3 sequence is 13 residues long. V was clipped by 4 bases and J by 0 bases, with 6 bases between them. The germline gives CDR1 MDHEN, CDR2 SYDVKM. Written as DNA, the CDR3 is TGTGCCAGCAGTTCGGCAGCTAACTATGGCTACACCTTC. Protein: CASSSAANYGYTF.

Concerning this clonotype itself: A much larger clone lies a single base off, so this may be a read error. This chain links TRBV6-1 with TRBJ2-5; 8 nucleotides agree with TRBD2. This CDR3 contains 15 residues. Unmatched junction bases numbered 6, after V lost 2 bases and J lost 4 bases. CDR1 and CDR2 (germline): MNHNS, SASEGT. CDR3 in amino acids: CASSETGGRRETQYF. For the CDR3, the DNA is TGTGCCAGCAGTGAAACTGGCGGGAGGCGAGAGACCCAGTACTTC.

This clonotype was seen a few times. The genes are TRBV6-1 and TRBJ1-1; D is undetermined. The ends were cut back, 6 bases at V and 4 bases at J, with 12 bases in the middle. The CDR3 is 13 amino acids. Germline V CDR1 and CDR2: MNHNS, SASEGT. Written as DNA, the CDR3 is TGTGCCAGCAGATACCCAGGTTTCACTGAAGCTTTCTTT. Its protein product is CASRYPGFTEAFF.

The CDR3 loop reads CASTKGRETVTEAFF. Here the CDR3 DNA reads TGCGCCAGCACCAAGGGGAGGGAGACGGTCACTGAAGCTTTCTTT. V is TRBV5-1 and J is TRBJ1-1; possible D gene TRBD1, 5 bases. Between the trimmed V and J ends, which lost 6 bases and 4 bases, there was a span of 19 bases. The CDR3 loop spans 15 amino acids. Germline lookup yields CDR1 SGHRS and CDR2 YFSETQ.

The chain has TRBV6-1 and TRBJ1-2, with D perhaps matching TRBD1 (6 bases). V lost 6 bases and J 2 bases, leaving 16 bases between the germline ends. The CDR3 has 15 amino acids. CDR1 MNHNS and CDR2 SASEGT come from the germline V gene. The DNA for the CDR3 is TGTGCCAGCAGAACTCAGGGGAGGAGAAACTATGGCTACACCTTC. It is translated as CASRTQGRRNYGYTF.

V gene TRBV24-1 combines with J gene TRBJ1-6; D gene unclear. Trimming pared 4 bases from V and 6 bases from J, leaving 9 bases between. Germline-derived CDR1 and CDR2 are KGHDR and SFDVKD. The CDR3 spans 14 residues. CDR3 DNA: TGTGCCACCAGTGAAGGAGGGCGTAATTCACCCCTCCACTTT. This translates into CATSEGGRNSPLHF.

This clonotype showed up many times. This rearrangement joins TRBV28 to TRBJ1-4; D not certain. This CDR3 is 20 amino acids long. The ends were cut back, 5 bases at V and 0 bases at J, with 25 bases in the middle. Germline V gene lookup returns CDR1 MDHEN and CDR2 SYDVKM. The CDR3, as DNA: TGTGCCAGCAGTCCCCCCCTTGTTCTAGGAGACTATGCAACTAATGAAAAACTGTTTTTT. Translated, it gives CASSPPLVLGDYATNEKLFF.

This clonotype was counted many times. The J gene is TRBJ2-7, the V gene TRBV11-2; TRBD2 matches 9 bases. Per the germline V gene, CDR1 is SGHAT and CDR2 is FQNNGV. The CDR3 has 17 residues. The V gene end was trimmed by 1 base and the J gene end by 3 bases; junction bases not matched to a gene: 10. CDR3 amino acids: CASSLVGGGTSSYEQYF. CDR3 sequence (DNA): TGTGCCAGCAGCTTAGTAGGAGGGGGGACTAGCAGCTACGAGCAGTACTTC.

Only a few counts were recorded for this clonotype. V is TRBV25-1 and J is TRBJ2-5, with a weak D call TRBD2 (6 bases). The CDR3 consists of 16 residues. The ends were cut back, 2 bases at V and 2 bases at J, with 15 bases in the middle. From germline, CDR1 is MGHDK and CDR2 SYGVNS. The CDR3 here is CASSEGLGGGQETQYF. CDR3 sequence (DNA): TGTGCCAGCAGTGAAGGTTTGGGGGGTGGTCAAGAGACCCAGTACTTC.

This clonotype was recorded many times. The rearrangement joins TRBV20-1 to TRBJ1-2; 8 bases are a match to TRBD1. The V and J ends lost 3 bases and 5 bases, in that order; junction bases with no gene match: 11. This CDR3 is 15 amino acids long. From germline, CDR1 is DFQATT and CDR2 SNEGSKA (reference sequence). CDR3: CSASDTRTGPYGYTF. The CDR3 DNA follows: TGCAGTGCTAGCGATACGAGGACAGGGCCTTATGGCTACACCTTC.

V gene TRBV6-1 combines with J gene TRBJ2-1; 12 nucleotides match TRBD2. J was trimmed by 9 bases and V by 6 bases; bases with no gene match: 15. Germline CDR1 and CDR2: MNHNS and SASEGT. This CDR3 is 17 amino acids long. The CDR3 loop reads CASSLIVSGLAGIEQFF. The CDR3 DNA reads as TGTGCCAGCAGCCTCATTGTCTCGGGACTAGCGGGTATTGAGCAGTTCTTC.

This clonotype showed up just once. CDR3 region: CASRTTRGSSGNTIYF. The DNA of the CDR3 is TGTGCCAGCAGGACCACACGGGGGTCCTCTGGAAACACCATATATTTT. The rearrangement links TRBV5-5 to TRBJ1-3, with D possibly being TRBD1 (5 bases). V was pared by 5 bases and J by 0 bases, with 15 bases between. CDR3 size: 16 residues. Germline loops: CDR1 SGHKS, CDR2 YYEKEE (reference sequence).

The genes are TRBV2 and TRBJ1-2; D remains ambiguous. Germline V gene sequence: CDR1 SNHLY, CDR2 FYNNEI. There are 14 residues in the CDR3. V was pared by 2 bases and J by 5 bases, with 12 bases between. CDR3 region: CASSELNPGYGYTF. CDR3 nucleotide sequence: TGTGCCAGCAGTGAACTCAACCCCGGGTATGGCTACACCTTC.

The CDR3 coding sequence is TGTGCCAGCAGCCAAGAGGGGACGTTCACTTATGGCTACACCTTC. Encoded protein: CASSQEGTFTYGYTF. V usage is TRBV14 and J usage is TRBJ1-2; possible D gene TRBD1, 5 bases. Trimming removed 0 bases at V and 5 bases at J, with 13 bases between. This CDR3 region has 15 residues. Germline-derived CDR1 and CDR2 are SGHDN and FVKESK.

This clonotype was seen ten or more times. The V and J genes are TRBV10-3 and TRBJ1-1, with D possibly matching TRBD1 (6 bases). V lost 6 bases and J 5 bases, leaving 16 bases between the germline ends. Germline assignment: CDR1 ENHRY and CDR2 SYGVKD. The CDR3 loop spans 14 amino acids. Here the CDR3 reads CAIRDPGGRTEAFF. The CDR3 DNA reads TGTGCCATCAGGGACCCGGGGGGCAGGACTGAAGCTTTCTTT.

This clonotype occurred a few times. CDR3 coding DNA: TGCAGTGCTAGCGGTCAGGGATATCAGCCCCAGCATTTT. This gives the protein CSASGQGYQPQHF. V and J are TRBV20-1 and TRBJ1-5; tentatively, D is TRBD1 (5 bases). The CDR3 loop spans 13 amino acids. CDR1 is DFQATT and CDR2 is SNEGSKA in the germline V gene (reference sequence). Deletions cut 3 bases from V and 5 bases from J, with 11 bases between.

This clonotype was observed a handful of times. This chain uses TRBV4-1 with TRBJ2-7; D call uncertain. The CDR3 contains 14 residues. Germline CDR1 and CDR2: MGHRA and YSYEKL. V lost 0 bases and J 3 bases, leaving 9 bases between the germline ends. As DNA, the CDR3 is TGCGCCAGCAGCCAAGATCATGTGGACTACGAGCAGTACTTC. It yields the protein CASSQDHVDYEQYF.

This chain connects TRBV6-1 to TRBJ1-2; the D is unclear. Trimming removed 7 bases at V and 8 bases at J, with 8 bases between. The length of the CDR3 is 10 residues. From germline, CDR1 is MNHNS and CDR2 SASEGT. CDR3 in DNA: TGTGCCAGCATAGCTAGCGGCTACACCTTC. The encoded protein is CASIASGYTF.

A word on this clonotype: Because it lacks the conserved phenylalanine or tryptophan at the end, this CDR3 is likely a read error. The chain recombines TRBV30 with TRBJ1-2; no firm D call. Germline loops: CDR1 GTSNPN, CDR2 SVGIG (reference sequence). This CDR3 is built from 11 residues. Trimming took 4 bases from V and 8 from J, leaving 11 bases between them. The CDR3 DNA reads as TGTGCCTGGAATAGCTTTTGGGGCTACACCCTC. This gives the protein CAWNSFWGYTL.

This clonotype was counted a few times. The chain combines TRBV7-6 with TRBJ2-7; TRBD1 agrees at 8 bases. V lost 4 bases, J lost 2 bases, and 13 bases stayed unmatched. The CDR3 sequence is 17 residues long. Looked up from germline, CDR1 is SGHVS and CDR2 is FNYEAQ. The CDR3 nucleotides read TGTGCCAGCAGCTCAGCCACGACAGGGGTGAGGGCCTACGAGCAGTACTTC. The encoded protein is CASSSATTGVRAYEQYF.